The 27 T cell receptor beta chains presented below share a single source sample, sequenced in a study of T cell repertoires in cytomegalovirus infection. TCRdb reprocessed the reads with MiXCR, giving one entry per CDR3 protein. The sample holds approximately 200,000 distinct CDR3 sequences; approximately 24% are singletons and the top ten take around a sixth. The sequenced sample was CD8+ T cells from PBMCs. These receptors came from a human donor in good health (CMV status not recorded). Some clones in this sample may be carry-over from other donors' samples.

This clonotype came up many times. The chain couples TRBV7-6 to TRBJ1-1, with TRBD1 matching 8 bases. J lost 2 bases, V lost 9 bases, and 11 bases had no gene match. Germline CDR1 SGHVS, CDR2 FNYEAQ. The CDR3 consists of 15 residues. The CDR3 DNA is TGTGCCAGTACCAGGCCCACAGGGGGAAACACTGAAGCTTTCTTT. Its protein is CASTRPTGGNTEAFF.

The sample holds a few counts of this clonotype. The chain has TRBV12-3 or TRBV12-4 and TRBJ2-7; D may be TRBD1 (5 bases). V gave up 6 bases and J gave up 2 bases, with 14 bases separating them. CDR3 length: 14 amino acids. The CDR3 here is CASRVDSSPYEQYF. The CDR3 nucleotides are TGTGCCAGCAGGGTTGACAGTTCCCCCTACGAGCAGTACTTC.

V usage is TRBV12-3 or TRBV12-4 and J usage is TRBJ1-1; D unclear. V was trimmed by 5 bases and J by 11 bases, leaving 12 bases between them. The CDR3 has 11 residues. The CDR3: CASSPGPLAFF. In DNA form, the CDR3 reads TGTGCCAGCAGTCCCGGGCCCCTGGCTTTCTTT.

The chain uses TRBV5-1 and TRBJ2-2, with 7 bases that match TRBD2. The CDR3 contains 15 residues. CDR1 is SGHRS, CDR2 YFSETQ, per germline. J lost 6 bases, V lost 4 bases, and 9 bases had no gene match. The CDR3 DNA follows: TGCGCCAGCAGCCCGGTGCGGGGAGGGGCCGGGGAGCTGTTTTTT. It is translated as CASSPVRGGAGELFF.

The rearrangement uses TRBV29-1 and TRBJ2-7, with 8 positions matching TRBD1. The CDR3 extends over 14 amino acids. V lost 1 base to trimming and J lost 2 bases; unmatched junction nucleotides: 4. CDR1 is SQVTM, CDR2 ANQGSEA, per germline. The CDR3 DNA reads TGCAGCGTTGAAGGGCAGGGGGCAACCTACGAGCAGTACTTC. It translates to CSVEGQGATYEQYF.

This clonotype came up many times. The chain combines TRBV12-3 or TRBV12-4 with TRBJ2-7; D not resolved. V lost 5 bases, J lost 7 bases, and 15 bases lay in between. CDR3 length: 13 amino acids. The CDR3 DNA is TGTGCCAGCAGTGACGTAACCTACGAAGAGCAGTACTTC. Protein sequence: CASSDVTYEEQYF.

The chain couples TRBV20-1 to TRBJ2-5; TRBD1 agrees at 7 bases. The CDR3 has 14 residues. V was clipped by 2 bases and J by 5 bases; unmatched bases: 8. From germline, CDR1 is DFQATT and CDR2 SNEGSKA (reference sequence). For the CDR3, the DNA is TGCAGTGCTAGATCTATGACAGGGTGGGAGACCCAGTACTTC. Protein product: CSARSMTGWETQYF.

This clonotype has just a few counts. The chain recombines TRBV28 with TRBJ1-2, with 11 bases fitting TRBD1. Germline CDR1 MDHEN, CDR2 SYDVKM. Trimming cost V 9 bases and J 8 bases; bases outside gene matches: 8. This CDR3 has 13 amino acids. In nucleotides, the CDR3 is TGTGCCAGTGGGGACAGGGGGTTGGAAGGCTACACCTTC. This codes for CASGDRGLEGYTF.

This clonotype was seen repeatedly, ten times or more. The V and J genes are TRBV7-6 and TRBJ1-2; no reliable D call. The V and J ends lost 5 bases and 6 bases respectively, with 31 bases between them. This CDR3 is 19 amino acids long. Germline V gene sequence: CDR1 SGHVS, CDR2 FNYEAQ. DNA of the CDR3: TGTGCCAGCAGCCGTTCTCCGGGGAGCACGGTTGGAGAAAGGGATGGCTACACCTTC. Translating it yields CASSRSPGSTVGERDGYTF.

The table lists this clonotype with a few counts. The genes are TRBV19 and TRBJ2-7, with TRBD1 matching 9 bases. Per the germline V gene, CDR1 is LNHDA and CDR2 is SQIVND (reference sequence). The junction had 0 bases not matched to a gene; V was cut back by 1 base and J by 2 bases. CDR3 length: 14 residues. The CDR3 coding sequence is TGTGCCAGTAGTATAGGGGACAGGGCCTACGAGCAGTACTTC. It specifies CASSIGDRAYEQYF. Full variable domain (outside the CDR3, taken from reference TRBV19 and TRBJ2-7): DGGITQSPKYLFRKEGQNVTLSCEQNLNHDAMYWYRQDPGQGLRLIYYSQIVNDFQKGDIAEGYSVSREKKESFPLTVTSAQKNPTAFYLCASSIGDRAYEQYFGPGTRLTVT.

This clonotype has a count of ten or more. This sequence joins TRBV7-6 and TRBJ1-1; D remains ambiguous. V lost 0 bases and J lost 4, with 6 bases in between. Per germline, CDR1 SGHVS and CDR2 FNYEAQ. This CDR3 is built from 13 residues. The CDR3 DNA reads TGTGCCAGCAGCTTAGCAGAGAGCACTGAAGCTTTCTTT. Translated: CASSLAESTEAFF.

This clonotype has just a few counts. CDR3: CATRGTKQGRADTQYF. CDR3 sequence (DNA): TGTGCCACCAGAGGCACGAAACAGGGTCGGGCAGATACGCAGTATTTT. The chain recombines TRBV15 with TRBJ2-3; possible D gene TRBD1, 6 bases. The CDR3 is 16 residues long. CDR1 is LNHNV and CDR2 is YYDKDF in the germline V gene (reference sequence). The V gene lost 6 bases and the J gene lost 4 bases, with 20 bases spanning the gap.

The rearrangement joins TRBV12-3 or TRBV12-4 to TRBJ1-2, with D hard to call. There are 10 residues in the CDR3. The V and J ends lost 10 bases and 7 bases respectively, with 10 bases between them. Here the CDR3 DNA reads TGTGCCACCTCCTCGGGTGGCTACACCTTC. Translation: CATSSGGYTF.

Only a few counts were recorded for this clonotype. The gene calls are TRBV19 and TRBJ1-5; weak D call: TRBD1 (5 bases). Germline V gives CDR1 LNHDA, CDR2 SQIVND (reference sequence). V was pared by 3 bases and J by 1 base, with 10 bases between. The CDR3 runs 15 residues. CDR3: CASSMRDGSNQPQHF. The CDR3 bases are TGTGCCAGTAGTATGAGGGACGGGAGCAATCAGCCCCAGCATTTT.

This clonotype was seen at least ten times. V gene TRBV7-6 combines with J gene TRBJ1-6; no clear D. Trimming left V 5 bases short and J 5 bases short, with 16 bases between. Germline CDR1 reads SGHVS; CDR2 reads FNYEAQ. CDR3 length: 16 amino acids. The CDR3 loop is CASSPEQEGHNSPLHF. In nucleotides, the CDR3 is TGTGCCAGCAGCCCAGAGCAGGAGGGCCATAATTCACCCCTCCACTTT.

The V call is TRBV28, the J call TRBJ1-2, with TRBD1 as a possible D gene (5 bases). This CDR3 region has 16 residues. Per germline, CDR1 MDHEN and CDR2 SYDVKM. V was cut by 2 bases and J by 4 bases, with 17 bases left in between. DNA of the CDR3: TGTGCCAGCAGTTTAGCCCTAATACCAGGGAGCTATGGCTACACCTTC. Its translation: CASSLALIPGSYGYTF.

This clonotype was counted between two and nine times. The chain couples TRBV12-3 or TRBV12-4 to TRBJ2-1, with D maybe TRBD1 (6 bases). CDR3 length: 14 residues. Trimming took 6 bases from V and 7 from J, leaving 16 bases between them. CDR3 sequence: CASSGQPTGNEQFF. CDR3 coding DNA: TGTGCCAGCAGCGGACAGCCAACGGGTAATGAGCAGTTCTTC.

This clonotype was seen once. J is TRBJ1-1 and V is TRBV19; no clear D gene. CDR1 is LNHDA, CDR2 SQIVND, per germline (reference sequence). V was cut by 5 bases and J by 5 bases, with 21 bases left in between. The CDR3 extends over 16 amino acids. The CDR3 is CASSSPGRGEWTEAFF. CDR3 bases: TGTGCCAGTAGTTCGCCCGGACGGGGTGAGTGGACTGAAGCTTTCTTT.

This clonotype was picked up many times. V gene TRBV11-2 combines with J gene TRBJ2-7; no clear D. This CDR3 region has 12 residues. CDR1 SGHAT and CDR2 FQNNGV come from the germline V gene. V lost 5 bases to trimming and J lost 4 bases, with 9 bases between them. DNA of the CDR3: TGTGCCAGCAGCCATGATGGTTACGAGCAGTACTTC. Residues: CASSHDGYEQYF.

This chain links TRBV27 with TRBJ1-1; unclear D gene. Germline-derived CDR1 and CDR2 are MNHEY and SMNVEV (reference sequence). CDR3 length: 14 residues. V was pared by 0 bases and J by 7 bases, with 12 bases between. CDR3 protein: CASSLSVAGVEAFF. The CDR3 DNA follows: TGTGCCAGCAGTTTATCTGTAGCCGGAGTTGAAGCTTTCTTT.

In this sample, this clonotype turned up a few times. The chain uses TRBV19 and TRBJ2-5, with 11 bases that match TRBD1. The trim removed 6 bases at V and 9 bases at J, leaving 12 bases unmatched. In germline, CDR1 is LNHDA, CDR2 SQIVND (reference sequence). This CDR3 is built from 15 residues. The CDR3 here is CASRPSDRGQAAQYF. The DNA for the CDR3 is TGTGCCAGTAGGCCTTCGGACAGGGGGCAAGCGGCCCAGTACTTC.

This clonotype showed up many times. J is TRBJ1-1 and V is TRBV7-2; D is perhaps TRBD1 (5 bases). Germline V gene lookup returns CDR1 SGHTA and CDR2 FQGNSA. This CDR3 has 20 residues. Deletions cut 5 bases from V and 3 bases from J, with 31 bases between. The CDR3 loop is CASSPTHTGRPPNRYTEAFF. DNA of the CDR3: TGTGCCAGCAGCCCGACCCACACAGGTCGCCCCCCTAATAGGTACACTGAAGCTTTCTTT.

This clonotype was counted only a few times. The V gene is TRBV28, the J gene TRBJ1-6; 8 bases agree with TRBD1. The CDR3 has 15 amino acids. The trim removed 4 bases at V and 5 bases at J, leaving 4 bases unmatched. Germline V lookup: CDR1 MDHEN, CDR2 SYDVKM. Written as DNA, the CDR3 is TGTGCCAGCAGTTCCGTGGACAGGGATAATTCACCCCTCCACTTT. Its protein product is CASSSVDRDNSPLHF. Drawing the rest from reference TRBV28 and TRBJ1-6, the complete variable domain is DVKVTQSSRYLVKRTGEKVFLECVQDMDHENMFWYRQDPGLGLRLIYFSYDVKMKEKGDIPEGYSVSREKKERFSLILESASTNQTSMYLCASSSVDRDNSPLHFGNGTRLTVT.

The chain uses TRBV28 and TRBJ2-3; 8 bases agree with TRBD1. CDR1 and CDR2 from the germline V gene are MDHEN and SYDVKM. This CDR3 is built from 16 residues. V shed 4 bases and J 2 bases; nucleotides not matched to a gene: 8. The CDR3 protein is CASSSRQGIYTDTQYF. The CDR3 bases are TGTGCCAGCAGTTCCCGACAGGGGATATACACAGATACGCAGTATTTT.

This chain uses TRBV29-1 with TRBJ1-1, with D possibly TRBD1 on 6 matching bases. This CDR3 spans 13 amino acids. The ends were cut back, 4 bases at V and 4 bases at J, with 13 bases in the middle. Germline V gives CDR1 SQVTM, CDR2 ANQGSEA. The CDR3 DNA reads TGCAGCGTTGGCACTGACAGGACCACTGAAGCTTTCTTT. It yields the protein CSVGTDRTTEAFF.

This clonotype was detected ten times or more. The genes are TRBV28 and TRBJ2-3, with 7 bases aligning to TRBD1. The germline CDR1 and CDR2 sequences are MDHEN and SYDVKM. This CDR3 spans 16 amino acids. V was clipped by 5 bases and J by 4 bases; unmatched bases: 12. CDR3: CASSQMATGVADTQYF. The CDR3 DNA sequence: TGTGCCAGCAGTCAGATGGCTACAGGGGTTGCAGATACGCAGTATTTT. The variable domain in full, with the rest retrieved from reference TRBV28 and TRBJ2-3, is DVKVTQSSRYLVKRTGEKVFLECVQDMDHENMFWYRQDPGLGLRLIYFSYDVKMKEKGDIPEGYSVSREKKERFSLILESASTNQTSMYLCASSQMATGVADTQYFGPGTRLTVL.

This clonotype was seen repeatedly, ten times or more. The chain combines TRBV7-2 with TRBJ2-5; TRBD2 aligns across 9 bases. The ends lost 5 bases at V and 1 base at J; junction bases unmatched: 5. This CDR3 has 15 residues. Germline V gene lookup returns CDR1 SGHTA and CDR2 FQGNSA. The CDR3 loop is CASSPSAGGQETQYF. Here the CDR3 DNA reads TGTGCCAGCAGCCCCTCAGCGGGGGGCCAAGAGACCCAGTACTTC.